This T cell receptor (beta chain) was documented in a study of shared clonotypes between healthy human individuals. Looking at the study overall: Three men and a couple of women, aged 18 to 49, were donors.

This clone occurred once. All participating donors were Caucasian adults from Nashville, Tennessee. V was cut by 5 bases and J by 2 bases, with 12 bases left in between. Germline V gives CDR1 MNHEY, CDR2 SVGAGI. CDR3 length: 14 residues. Deep was the level used in running the assay. Authors' methods: Filtering was not the same, since immunoSEQ gave junction-only sequences without quality scores. The repertoire was sequenced with immunoSEQ multiplex PCR; TCRdb's copy has only in-frame clones and lacks some. V and J calls and clone size are as listed in that table; D and trimming were resolved from the DNA. This sample has around 500,000 clones, with about three quarters found just once.

The chain combines TRBV6-5 with TRBJ1-2; D is unclear. This sequence originates from a woman in her 40s in good health. Some clones in this sample may be carry-over from other donors' samples. The specimen was PBMCs. As DNA, the CDR3 is TGTGCCAGCAGTCCCCTGACGGAGAACTATGGCTACACCTTC. It translates to CASSPLTENYGYTF.